This TCR beta chain was sequenced during a study of cytomegalovirus exposure and HLA in healthy donors. Study-level information: T cells numbering around 190 million yielded more than 95 million unique TCR beta sequences in an earlier analysis. General study points: The authors reported that TCR beta sequences could predict HLA-A and HLA-B alleles. These predictions were accurate for most subjects in the first cohort.

A remark on this clone: Its antigen is unidentified.

Researchers ran the PCR with 60 Vbeta and 13 Jbeta primers. This table comes from immunoSEQ multiplex PCR, and its TCRdb copy is limited to in-frame clones, with some not included. This sample has some 200,000 clones; around 83% occur once, and the top ten carry around 6.3%. CDR1 SGHVS and CDR2 FQNEAQ come from the germline V gene. The CDR3 extends over 16 amino acids. V lost 1 base to trimming and J lost 1 base, with 11 bases between them. Whereas donors were nominally healthy upon sampling, unrecorded immune exposures were probable. The J gene is TRBJ1-5, the V gene TRBV7-8; D uncertain. The specimen was PBMCs. This receptor was taken from a woman aged 45-65 years in good health and CMV-seropositive. The CDR3 reads CASSLVRVGSNQPQHF. The DNA for the CDR3 is TGTGCCAGCAGCTTAGTCCGGGTCGGGAGCAATCAGCCCCAGCATTTT.